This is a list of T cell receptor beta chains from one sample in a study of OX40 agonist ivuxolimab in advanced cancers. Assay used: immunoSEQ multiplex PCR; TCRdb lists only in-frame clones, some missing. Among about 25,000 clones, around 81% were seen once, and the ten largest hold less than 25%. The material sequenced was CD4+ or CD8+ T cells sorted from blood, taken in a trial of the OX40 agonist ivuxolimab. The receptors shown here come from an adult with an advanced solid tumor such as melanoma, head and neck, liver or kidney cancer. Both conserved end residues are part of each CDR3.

CASSPGRSTEAFF,TRBJ1-1,TRBV18
CASSSRQPDEQFF,TRBJ2-1,TRBV9
CASSLGVDIQETQYF,TRBJ2-5,TRBV7-2
CASSLPQDRGLYNEQFF,TRBJ2-1,TRBV5-8
CASSLLRASAYGYTF,TRBJ1-2,TRBV11-2
CASRTPGARSEAFF,TRBJ1-1,TRBV6-5
CASSLEAGPAYEQYF,TRBJ2-7,TRBV11-1
CASSFDPLGHSGTDTQYF,TRBJ2-3,TRBV27
CASSLEGDRPQHF,TRBJ1-5,TRBV5-1
CASSTTDRGFRRETQYF,TRBJ2-5,TRBV28
CATATGDSYEQYF,TRBJ2-7,TRBV4-3
CASSDYSDSRTAYEQYF,TRBJ2-7,TRBV13
CASSGGDFSFTDTQYF,TRBJ2-3,TRBV9
CASKLRTGVGYTF,TRBJ1-2,TRBV6-6
CASSVDLTTSMNTEAFF,TRBJ1-1,TRBV19
CASSLEGTADF,TRBJ2-5,TRBV5-1
CASSLDRSIETQYF,TRBJ2-5,TRBV5-1
CASSLGSSPGELFF,TRBJ2-2,TRBV7-8
CASSLAGQGADTQYF,TRBJ2-3,TRBV7-9
CATTQTGQVTQYF,TRBJ2-5,TRBV15
CASSLWHLNTEAFF,TRBJ1-1,TRBV7-3
CASSQDRRTTNNEQFF,TRBJ2-1,TRBV4-3
CASSGQGPYEQYF,TRBJ2-7,TRBV5-1
CASSLEQLRTEAFF,TRBJ1-1,TRBV5-1
CASGLRGFTEAFF,TRBJ1-1,TRBV28
CASSDGGNTEAFF,TRBJ1-1,TRBV6-4
CASSPRGGTGNSYDYTF,TRBJ1-2,TRBV7-6
CASSYQGGNTEAFF,TRBJ1-1,TRBV13
CASSGGVAGGSIYNEQFF,TRBJ2-1,TRBV7-6